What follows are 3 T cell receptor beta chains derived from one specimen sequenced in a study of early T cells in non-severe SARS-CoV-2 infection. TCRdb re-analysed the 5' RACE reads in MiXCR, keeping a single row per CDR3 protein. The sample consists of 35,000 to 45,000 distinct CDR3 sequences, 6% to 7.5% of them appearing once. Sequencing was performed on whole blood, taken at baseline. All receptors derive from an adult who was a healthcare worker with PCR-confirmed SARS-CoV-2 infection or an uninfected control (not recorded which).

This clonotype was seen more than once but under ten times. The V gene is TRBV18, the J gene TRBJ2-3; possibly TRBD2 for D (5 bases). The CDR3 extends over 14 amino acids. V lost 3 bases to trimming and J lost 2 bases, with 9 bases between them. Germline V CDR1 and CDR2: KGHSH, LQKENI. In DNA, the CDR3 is TGTGCCAGCTCACCGGGAGCTTTCACAGATACGCAGTATTTT. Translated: CASSPGAFTDTQYF.

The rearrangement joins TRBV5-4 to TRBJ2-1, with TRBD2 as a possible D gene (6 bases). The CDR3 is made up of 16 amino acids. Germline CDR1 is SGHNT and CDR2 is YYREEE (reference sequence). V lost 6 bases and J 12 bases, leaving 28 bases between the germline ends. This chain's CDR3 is CASIRSPQLGGSGQFF. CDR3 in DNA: TGTGCCAGCATCCGATCGCCCCAACTGGGAGGTTCGGGGCAGTTCTTC.

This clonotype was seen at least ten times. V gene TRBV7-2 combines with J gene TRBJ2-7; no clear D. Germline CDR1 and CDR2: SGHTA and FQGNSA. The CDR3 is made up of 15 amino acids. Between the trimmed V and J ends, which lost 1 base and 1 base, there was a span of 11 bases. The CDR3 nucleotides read TGTGCCAGCAGCTTAGATGTCGGCACTTCCTACGAGCAGTACTTC. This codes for CASSLDVGTSYEQYF.